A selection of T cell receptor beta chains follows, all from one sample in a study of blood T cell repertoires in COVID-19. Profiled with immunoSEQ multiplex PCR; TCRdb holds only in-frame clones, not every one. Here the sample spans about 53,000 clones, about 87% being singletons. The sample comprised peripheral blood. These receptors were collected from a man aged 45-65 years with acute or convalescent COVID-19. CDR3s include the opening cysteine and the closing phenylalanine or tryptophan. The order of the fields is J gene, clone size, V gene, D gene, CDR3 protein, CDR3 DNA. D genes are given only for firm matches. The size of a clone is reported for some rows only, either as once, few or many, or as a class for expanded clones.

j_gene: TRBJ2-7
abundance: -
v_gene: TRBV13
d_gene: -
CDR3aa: CASSLRVREQYF
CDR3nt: TGTGCCAGCAGCTTAAGAGTTCGCGAGCAGTACTTC

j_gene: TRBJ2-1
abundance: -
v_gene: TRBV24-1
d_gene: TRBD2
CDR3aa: CATSDNSGRRNEQFF
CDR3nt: TGTGCCACCAGTGATAATAGCGGGAGGAGGAATGAGCAGTTCTTC

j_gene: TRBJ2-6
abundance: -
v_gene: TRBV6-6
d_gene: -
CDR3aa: CASSLSSSGANVLTF
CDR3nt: TGTGCCAGCAGCCTTTCTAGCTCTGGGGCCAACGTCCTGACTTTC

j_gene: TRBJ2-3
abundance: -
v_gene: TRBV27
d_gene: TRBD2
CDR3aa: CASSSKLTSGGNTDTQYF
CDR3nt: TGTGCCAGCAGTTCGAAATTGACTAGCGGGGGAAACACAGATACGCAGTATTTT

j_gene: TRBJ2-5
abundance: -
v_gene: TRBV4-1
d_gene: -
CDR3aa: CASSQARGVAEETQYF
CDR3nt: TGCGCCAGCAGCCAGGCCAGGGGTGTGGCCGAAGAGACCCAGTACTTC

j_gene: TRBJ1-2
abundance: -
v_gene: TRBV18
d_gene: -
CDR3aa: CASSPARSQGYTF
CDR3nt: TGTGCCAGCTCACCAGCCAGGTCTCAGGGCTACACCTTC

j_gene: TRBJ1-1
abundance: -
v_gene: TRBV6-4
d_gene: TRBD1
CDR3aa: CASSDTDRGTEAFF
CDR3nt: TGTGCCAGCAGCGACACGGACAGGGGCACTGAAGCTTTCTTT

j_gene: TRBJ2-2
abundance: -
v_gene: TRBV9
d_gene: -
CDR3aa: CASSVDQGKTGELFF
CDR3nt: TGTGCCAGCAGCGTAGATCAGGGAAAAACCGGGGAGCTGTTTTTT

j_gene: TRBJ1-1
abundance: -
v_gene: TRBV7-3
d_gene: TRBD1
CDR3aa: CASSRDSLNTEAFF
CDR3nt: TGTGCCAGCAGCCGGGACAGTTTGAACACTGAAGCTTTCTTT

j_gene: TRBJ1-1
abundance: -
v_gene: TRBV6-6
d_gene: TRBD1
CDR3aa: CASSTQQGIGAFF
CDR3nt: TGTGCCAGCAGTACCCAACAGGGGATTGGAGCTTTCTTT

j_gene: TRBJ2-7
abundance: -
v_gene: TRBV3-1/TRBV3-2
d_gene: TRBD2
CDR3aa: CASSLGTSGSRYEQYF
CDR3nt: TGTGCCAGCAGCCTGGGGACTAGCGGGAGTCGCTACGAGCAGTACTTC

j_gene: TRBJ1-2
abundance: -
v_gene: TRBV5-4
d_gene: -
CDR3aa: CASSLAGLEVRGYTF
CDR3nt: TGTGCCAGCAGCTTGGCGGGACTCGAGGTGCGGGGCTACACCTTC

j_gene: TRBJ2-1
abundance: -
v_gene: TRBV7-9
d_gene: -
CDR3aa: CASSGGTWNEQFF
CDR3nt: TGTGCCAGCAGCGGCGGGACTTGGAATGAGCAGTTCTTC

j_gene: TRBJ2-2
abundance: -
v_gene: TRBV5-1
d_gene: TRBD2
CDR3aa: CASRYLAGDTGELFF
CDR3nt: TGCGCCAGCAGGTATCTAGCGGGAGATACCGGGGAGCTGTTTTTT

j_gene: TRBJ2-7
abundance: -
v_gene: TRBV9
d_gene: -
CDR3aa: CASSVGSGAPYEQYF
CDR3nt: TGTGCCAGCAGCGTAGGGTCAGGGGCTCCCTACGAGCAGTACTTC

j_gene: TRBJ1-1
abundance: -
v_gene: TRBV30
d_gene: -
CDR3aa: CALRGNTEAFF
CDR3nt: TGTGCCCTCAGGGGGAACACTGAAGCTTTCTTT

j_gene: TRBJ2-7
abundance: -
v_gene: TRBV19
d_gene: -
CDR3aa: CASSFTGSSYEQYF
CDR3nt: TGTGCCAGTAGTTTCACAGGGAGCTCCTACGAGCAGTACTTC

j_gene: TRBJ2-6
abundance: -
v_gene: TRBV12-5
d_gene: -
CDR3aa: CASGSGHDGANVLTF
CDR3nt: TGTGCTAGTGGTTCCGGACACGATGGGGCCAACGTCCTGACTTTC

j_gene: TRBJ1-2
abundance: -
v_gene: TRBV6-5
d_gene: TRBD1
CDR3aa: CASSRGQGLLGYTF
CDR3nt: TGTGCCAGCAGCCGGGGACAGGGCTTACTCGGCTACACCTTC

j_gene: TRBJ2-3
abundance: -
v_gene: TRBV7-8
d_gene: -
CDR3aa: CASSSEGRADTQYF
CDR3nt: TGTGCCAGCAGCTCGGAGGGCCGCGCAGATACGCAGTATTTT

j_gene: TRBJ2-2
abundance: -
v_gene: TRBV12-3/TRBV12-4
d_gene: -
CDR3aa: CASKRLVGELFF
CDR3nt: TGTGCCAGCAAGCGTTTGGTCGGGGAGCTGTTTTTT

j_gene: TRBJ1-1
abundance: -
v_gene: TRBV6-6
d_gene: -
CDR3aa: CASSYRVNTEAFF
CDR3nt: TGTGCCAGCAGTTACCGGGTGAACACTGAAGCTTTCTTT

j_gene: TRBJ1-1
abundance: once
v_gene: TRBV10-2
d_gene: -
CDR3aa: CASTQGMNTEAFF
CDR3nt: TGCGCCAGCACGCAGGGAATGAACACTGAAGCTTTCTTT

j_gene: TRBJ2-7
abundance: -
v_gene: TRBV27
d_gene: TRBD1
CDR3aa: CASRDRPDEQYF
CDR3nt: TGTGCCAGCAGGGACAGGCCGGACGAGCAGTACTTC

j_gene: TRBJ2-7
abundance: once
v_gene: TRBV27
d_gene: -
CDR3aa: CASSSLSGSSYEQYF
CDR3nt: TGTGCCAGCAGTTCACTCAGCGGAAGCTCCTACGAGCAGTACTTC

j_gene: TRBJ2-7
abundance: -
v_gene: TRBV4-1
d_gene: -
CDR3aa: CASSQARGYEQYF
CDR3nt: TGCGCCAGCAGCCAAGCTAGAGGATACGAGCAGTACTTC

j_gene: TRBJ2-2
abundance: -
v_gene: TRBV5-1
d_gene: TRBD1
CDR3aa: CASSLETGEGGELFF
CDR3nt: TGCGCCAGCAGCCTTGAGACAGGGGAAGGCGGGGAGCTGTTTTTT

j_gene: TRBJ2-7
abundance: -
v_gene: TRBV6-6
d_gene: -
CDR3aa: CASTDGLAAYEQYF
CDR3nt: TGTGCCAGCACCGACGGTCTAGCAGCCTACGAGCAGTACTTC

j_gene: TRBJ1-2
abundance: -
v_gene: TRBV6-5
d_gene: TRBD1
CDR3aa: CASSKTGRGYGYTF
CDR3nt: TGTGCCAGCAGCAAGACAGGGCGCGGTTATGGCTACACCTTC

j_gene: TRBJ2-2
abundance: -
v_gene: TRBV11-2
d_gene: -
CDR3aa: CASSLDRGRNTGELFF
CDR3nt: TGTGCCAGCAGCTTAGATAGGGGCCGTAACACCGGGGAGCTGTTTTTT

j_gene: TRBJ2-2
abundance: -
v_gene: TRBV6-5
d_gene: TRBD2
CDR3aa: CASSLSGSGTGELFF
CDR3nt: TGTGCCAGCAGTCTAAGCGGGAGCGGGACCGGGGAGCTGTTTTTT

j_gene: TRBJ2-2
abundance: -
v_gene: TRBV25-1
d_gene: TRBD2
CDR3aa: CASRRREGGEELFF
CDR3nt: TGTGCCAGCAGAAGGCGGGAGGGCGGAGAGGAGCTGTTTTTT

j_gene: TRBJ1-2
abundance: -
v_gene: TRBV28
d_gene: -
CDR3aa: CASSLRRGGGYTF
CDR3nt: TGTGCCAGCAGTCTACGCCGGGGTGGTGGCTACACCTTC

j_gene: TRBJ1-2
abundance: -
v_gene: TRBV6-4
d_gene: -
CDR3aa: CASSEGGPTNYGYTF
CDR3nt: TGTGCCAGCAGTGAGGGCGGGCCAACTAACTATGGCTACACCTTC

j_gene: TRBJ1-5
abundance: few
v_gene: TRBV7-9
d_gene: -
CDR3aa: CASSYWGGSASNQPQHF
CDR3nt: TGTGCCAGCAGCTACTGGGGGGGGTCGGCTAGCAATCAGCCCCAGCATTTT

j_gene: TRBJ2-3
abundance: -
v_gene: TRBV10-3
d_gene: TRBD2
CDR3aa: CAISEGPREATDTQYF
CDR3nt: TGTGCCATCAGTGAGGGTCCGCGGGAGGCCACAGATACGCAGTATTTT

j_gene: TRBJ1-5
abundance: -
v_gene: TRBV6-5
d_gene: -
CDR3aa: CASGPKDNQPQHF
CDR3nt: TGTGCCAGCGGGCCGAAGGACAATCAGCCCCAGCATTTT

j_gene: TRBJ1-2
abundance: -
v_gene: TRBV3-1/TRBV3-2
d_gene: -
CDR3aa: CASSLAGDGYTF
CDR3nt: TGTGCCAGCAGCCTCGCAGGGGACGGCTACACCTTC

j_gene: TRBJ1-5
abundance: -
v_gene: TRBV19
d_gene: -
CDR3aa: CASSVLGAQNSNQPQHF
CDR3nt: TGTGCCAGTTCAGTTTTAGGGGCACAGAATAGCAATCAGCCCCAGCATTTT

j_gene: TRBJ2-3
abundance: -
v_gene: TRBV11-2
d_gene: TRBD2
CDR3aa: CASSPRTSGGISSTDTQYF
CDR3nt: TGTGCCAGCAGCCCACGGACTAGCGGGGGAATCTCTAGCACAGATACGCAGTATTTT

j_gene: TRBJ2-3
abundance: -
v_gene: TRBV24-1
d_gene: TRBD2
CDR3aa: CATSDLRLAGASDTQYF
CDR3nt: TGTGCCACCAGTGATTTGCGGCTAGCGGGAGCGTCAGATACGCAGTATTTT

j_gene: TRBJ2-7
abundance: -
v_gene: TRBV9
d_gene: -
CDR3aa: CASSVVDSYEQYF
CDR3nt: TGTGCCAGCAGCGTAGTGGACAGCTACGAGCAGTACTTC

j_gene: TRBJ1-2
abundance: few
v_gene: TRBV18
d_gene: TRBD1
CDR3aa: CASSGQGAFNYGYTF
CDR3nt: TGTGCCAGCTCCGGACAGGGGGCCTTTAACTATGGCTACACCTTC

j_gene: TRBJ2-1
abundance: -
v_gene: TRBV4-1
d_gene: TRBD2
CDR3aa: CASSQEPGLAGVIYNEQFF
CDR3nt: TGCGCCAGCAGCCAAGAGCCGGGACTAGCGGGTGTCATCTACAATGAGCAGTTCTTC

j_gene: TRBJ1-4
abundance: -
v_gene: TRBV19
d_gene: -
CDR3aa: CATTIRGDEKLFF
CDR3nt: TGTGCCACTACCATCAGAGGCGATGAAAAACTGTTTTTT